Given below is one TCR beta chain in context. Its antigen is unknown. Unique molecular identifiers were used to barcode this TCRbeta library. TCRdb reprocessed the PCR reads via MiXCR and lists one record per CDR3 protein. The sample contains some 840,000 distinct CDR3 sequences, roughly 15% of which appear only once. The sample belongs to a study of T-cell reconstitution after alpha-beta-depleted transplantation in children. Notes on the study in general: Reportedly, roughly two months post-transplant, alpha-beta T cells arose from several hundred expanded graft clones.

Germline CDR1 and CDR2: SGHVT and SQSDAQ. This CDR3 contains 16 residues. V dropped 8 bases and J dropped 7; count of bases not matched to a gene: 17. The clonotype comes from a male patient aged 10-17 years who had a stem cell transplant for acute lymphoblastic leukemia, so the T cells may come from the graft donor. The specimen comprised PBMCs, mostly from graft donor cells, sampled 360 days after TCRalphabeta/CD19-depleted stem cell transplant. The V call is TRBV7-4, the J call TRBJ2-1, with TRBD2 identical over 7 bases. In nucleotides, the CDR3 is TGTGCCAGCTGCGGGCAGCCCGTCAAGCGGGGAAATGAGCAGTTCTTC. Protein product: CASCGQPVKRGNEQFF.